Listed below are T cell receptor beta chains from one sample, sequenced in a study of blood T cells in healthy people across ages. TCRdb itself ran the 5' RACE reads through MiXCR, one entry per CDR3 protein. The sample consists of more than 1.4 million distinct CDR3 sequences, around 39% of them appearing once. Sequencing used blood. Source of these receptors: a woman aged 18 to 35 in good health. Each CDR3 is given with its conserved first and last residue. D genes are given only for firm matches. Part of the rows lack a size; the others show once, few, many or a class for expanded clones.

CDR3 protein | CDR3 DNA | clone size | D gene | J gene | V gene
CASSSTGGKDGELFF | TGTGCCAGCAGCTCGACAGGGGGCAAGGACGGGGAGCTGTTTTTT | - | TRBD1 | TRBJ2-2 | TRBV7-6
CASLGTDYEQYF | TGTGCCAGCTTGGGGACGGACTACGAGCAGTACTTC | - | - | TRBJ2-7 | TRBV27
CASSAGWETQYF | TGTGCCAGCAGTGCAGGGTGGGAGACCCAGTACTTC | - | - | TRBJ2-5 | TRBV6-5
CASSRRTRFAHEQYF | TGTGCCAGCAGTCGACGGACTAGGTTCGCCCACGAGCAGTACTTC | - | TRBD2 | TRBJ2-7 | TRBV6-5
CASSLGQGVSNEQYF | TGCGCCAGCAGCTTGGGGCAGGGGGTCTCCAATGAGCAGTACTTC | - | TRBD1 | TRBJ2-7 | TRBV5-1
CSARDLLDTDTQYF | TGCAGTGCTAGAGATTTACTGGACACAGATACGCAGTATTTT | - | - | TRBJ2-3 | TRBV20-1
CASKVAQRGMSNSPLHF | TGTGCCAGCAAGGTTGCCCAACGGGGGATGAGTAATTCACCCCTCCACTTT | - | - | TRBJ1-6 | TRBV6-1
CSARQIGTDTQYF | TGCAGTGCAAGACAAATCGGCACAGATACGCAGTATTTT | - | - | TRBJ2-3 | TRBV20-1
CAISDTGFSGANVLTF | TGTGCCATCAGCGATACAGGTTTCTCTGGGGCCAACGTCCTGACTTTC | - | - | TRBJ2-6 | TRBV10-3
CASTPGGVKDGYTF | TGTGCCAGCACCCCTGGGGGGGTAAAGGATGGCTACACCTTC | - | - | TRBJ1-2 | TRBV28
CAISGRTGGSSTEAFF | TGTGCCATCAGTGGGAGGACAGGGGGGTCGAGCACGGAAGCTTTCTTT | - | TRBD1 | TRBJ1-1 | TRBV10-3
CASDRLRSRGYTF | TGTGCCAGCGACAGGTTACGCTCGCGGGGCTACACCTTC | few | - | TRBJ1-2 | TRBV28
CASSLSMSQGHSPLHF | TGTGCCAGCAGCTTGTCTATGTCGCAGGGACATTCACCCCTCCACTTT | - | - | TRBJ1-6 | TRBV13
CASSWGAGRNTEAFF | TGTGCCAGCAGCTGGGGGGCGGGGCGGAACACTGAAGCTTTCTTT | - | - | TRBJ1-1 | TRBV5-6
CASSQEVGRQTQYF | TGCGCCAGCAGCCAAGAAGTAGGTCGCCAGACCCAGTACTTC | - | - | TRBJ2-5 | TRBV4-1
CASSPGISDEQFF | TGTGCTAGCAGTCCAGGAATCTCGGATGAGCAGTTCTTC | - | - | TRBJ2-1 | TRBV7-3
CASSPRGRPTNEKLFF | TGTGCCAGCAGCCCTCGAGGCAGACCAACTAATGAAAAACTGTTTTTT | - | - | TRBJ1-4 | TRBV3-1
CASSYFLAADTQYF | TGTGCCAGCAGTTACTTCCTAGCGGCAGATACGCAGTATTTT | - | TRBD2 | TRBJ2-3 | TRBV6-6
CASSFDGGSYNEQFF | TGTGCCAGCAGTTTTGACGGGGGCTCCTACAATGAGCAGTTCTTC | many | - | TRBJ2-1 | TRBV12-3/TRBV12-4
CASSFPPTPRGLPEQFF | TGTGCCAGCAGTTTCCCCCCCACCCCACGGGGATTGCCTGAGCAGTTCTTC | few | - | TRBJ2-1 | TRBV12-3/TRBV12-4
CASSGLAGYSYNEQFF | TGTGCCAGCAGCGGACTAGCGGGGTACTCATACAATGAGCAGTTCTTC | - | TRBD2 | TRBJ2-1 | TRBV28
CASSLEGIPDTQYF | TGTGCCAGCAGCTTAGAAGGGATCCCAGATACGCAGTATTTT | few | - | TRBJ2-3 | TRBV7-2
CASGFSGGLAGVGTQYF | TGTGCTAGTGGTTTCTCCGGGGGACTAGCGGGAGTTGGGACGCAGTATTTT | - | TRBD2 | TRBJ2-3 | TRBV12-5
CASLKQGGTREQYF | TGTGCCAGCCTAAAACAGGGAGGGACGCGGGAGCAGTACTTC | - | - | TRBJ2-7 | TRBV12-3/TRBV12-4
CASSLGGLKSHEQYF | TGTGCCAGCAGCTTAGGGGGGCTTAAATCCCACGAGCAGTACTTC | - | - | TRBJ2-7 | TRBV7-2
CASSLGTAYYSPLHF | TGCGCCAGCAGCTTGGGGACAGCCTATTATTCACCCCTCCACTTT | - | - | TRBJ1-6 | TRBV5-1
CAIGIQGYEQYF | TGTGCCATCGGTATACAGGGATACGAGCAGTACTTC | few | - | TRBJ2-7 | TRBV10-3
CSARVSSGTSGYNEQFF | TGCAGTGCTAGAGTTTCTTCCGGGACTAGCGGCTACAATGAGCAGTTCTTC | many | TRBD2 | TRBJ2-1 | TRBV20-1
CASSIDSWKSYNEQFF | TGCGCCAGCAGCATAGACAGTTGGAAGTCCTACAATGAGCAGTTCTTC | few | - | TRBJ2-1 | TRBV5-1
CAKGTSGGASDTQYF | TGTGCCAAAGGGACTAGCGGGGGGGCTTCAGATACGCAGTATTTT | - | TRBD2 | TRBJ2-3 | TRBV27
CSARDPREVRNEQFF | TGCAGTGCTAGAGACCCGCGGGAGGTCCGCAATGAGCAGTTCTTC | few | TRBD2 | TRBJ2-1 | TRBV20-1
CASSSNTGETEAFF | TGTGCCAGCAGCTCCAATACAGGGGAGACTGAAGCTTTCTTT | few | TRBD1 | TRBJ1-1 | TRBV7-6
CASSLRSGSGDYGYTF | TGTGCCAGCAGCTTAAGGTCCGGCTCAGGGGACTATGGCTACACCTTC | few | - | TRBJ1-2 | TRBV7-6